The clone carrying this T cell receptor (beta chain) was counted between two and nine times. TCRdb used MiXCR to reprocess the RT-PCR reads, holding one entry per CDR3 protein. The data contain over 750,000 distinct CDR3 sequences, around 20% of them singletons. V lost 8 bases and J lost 6; bases outside the gene matches: 10. The CDR3 totals 15 residues. Germline CDR1 DFQATT, CDR2 SNEGSKA (reference sequence). The entry originates in a study of response to subunit inactivated influenza vaccine. The V gene is TRBV20-1, the J gene TRBJ2-4, with 13 bases identical to TRBD2. The material sequenced was PBMCs from blood, taken 4 to 6 days after vaccination. This clonotype was obtained from a man in his forties or fifties who received an inactivated influenza vaccine. CDR3 nucleotides: TGCAGTAATACAGGACTAGCGGGAGAGGGAAACATTCAGTACTTC. It codes for CSNTGLAGEGNIQYF.